This TCR beta chain appears in the sequencing data of a study of identical twins. Findings of the study overall: Models underestimated how often monozygotic twins shared out-of-frame TCR alpha.

Each CDR3 protein gets one entry after TCRdb re-called the 5' RACE reads with MiXCR. The sample comprises hundreds of thousands of distinct CDR3 sequences, approximately 13% of which are singletons, and around 1.5% rests with the top ten. Remarks on this clonotype: As yet, its antigen is unknown.

V shed 6 bases and J shed 0 bases, with 16 bases lying between them. The length of the CDR3 is 16 residues. CDR1 MNHNS and CDR2 SASEGT come from the germline V gene. Separately, the same data were catalogued under a study of yellow fever vaccine responses in identical twins. Per that study: As reported, the vaccine T cell response of twins seemed partly convergent and partly personalized.

The sequenced material came from PBMCs. The clonotype was recovered from a woman in her late teens or twenties in good health. The chain combines TRBV6-1 with TRBJ2-3; TRBD1 is a possible D gene (6 bases). The chain's CDR3 is CASSPVRTASTDTQYF. CDR3 nucleotides: TGTGCCAGCAGCCCGGTACGGACAGCCAGCACAGATACGCAGTATTTT.